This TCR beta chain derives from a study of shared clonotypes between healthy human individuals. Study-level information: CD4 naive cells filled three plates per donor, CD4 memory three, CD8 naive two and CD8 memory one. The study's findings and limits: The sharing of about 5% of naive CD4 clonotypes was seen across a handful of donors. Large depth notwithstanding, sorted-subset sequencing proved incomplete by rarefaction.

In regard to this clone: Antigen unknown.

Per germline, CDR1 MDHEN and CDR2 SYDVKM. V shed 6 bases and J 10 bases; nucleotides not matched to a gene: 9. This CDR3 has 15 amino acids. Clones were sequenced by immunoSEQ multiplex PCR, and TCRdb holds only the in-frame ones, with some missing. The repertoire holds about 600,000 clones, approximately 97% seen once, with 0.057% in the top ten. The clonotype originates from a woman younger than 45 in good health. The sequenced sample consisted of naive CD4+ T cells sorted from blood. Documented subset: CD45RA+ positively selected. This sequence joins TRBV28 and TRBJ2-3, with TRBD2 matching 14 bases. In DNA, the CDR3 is TGTGCCAGCAGACCGCCGGGACTAGCGGGAGTTCCGCAGTATTTT. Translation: CASRPPGLAGVPQYF.